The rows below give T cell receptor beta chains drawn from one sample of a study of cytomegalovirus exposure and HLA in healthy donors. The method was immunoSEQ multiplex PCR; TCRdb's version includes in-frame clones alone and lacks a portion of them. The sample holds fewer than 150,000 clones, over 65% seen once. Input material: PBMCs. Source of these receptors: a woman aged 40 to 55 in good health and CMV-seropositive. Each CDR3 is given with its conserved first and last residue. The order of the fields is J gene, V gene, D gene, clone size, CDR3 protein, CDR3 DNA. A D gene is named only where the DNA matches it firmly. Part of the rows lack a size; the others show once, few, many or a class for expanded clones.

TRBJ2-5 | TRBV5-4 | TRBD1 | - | CASRFAQGAETQYF | TGTGCCAGCAGATTCGCACAGGGGGCGGAGACCCAGTACTTC
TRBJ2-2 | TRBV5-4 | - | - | CASSSGQNTGELFF | TGTGCCAGCAGTTCCGGACAGAACACCGGGGAGCTGTTTTTT
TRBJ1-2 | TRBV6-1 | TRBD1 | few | CASSGDRVGNYGYTF | TGTGCCAGCAGTGGGGACAGGGTAGGCAACTATGGCTACACCTTC
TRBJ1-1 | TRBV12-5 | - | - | CASGLSHALDGGEDTEAFF | TGTGCTAGTGGTTTGTCACACGCTCTGGACGGGGGAGAGGACACTGAAGCTTTCTTT
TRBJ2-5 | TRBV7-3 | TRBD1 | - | CASSLGTGEETQYF | TGTGCCAGCAGCTTAGGGACAGGGGAAGAGACCCAGTACTTC
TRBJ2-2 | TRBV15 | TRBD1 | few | CAPQAGTGNTGELFF | TGTGCCCCCCAGGCCGGGACAGGGAACACCGGGGAGCTGTTTTTT
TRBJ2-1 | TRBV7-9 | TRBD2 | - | CSSSFSGNPYNEQFF | TGTTCCAGCAGCTTCAGCGGGAACCCCTACAATGAGCAGTTCTTC
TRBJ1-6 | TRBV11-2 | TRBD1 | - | CASSGGGKGYSPLHF | TGTGCCAGCAGCGGAGGGGGCAAGGGGTATTCACCCCTCCACTTT
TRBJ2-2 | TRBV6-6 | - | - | CASRVPEGRGTGELFF | TGTGCCAGCAGAGTACCGGAGGGCCGGGGGACCGGGGAGCTGTTTTTT
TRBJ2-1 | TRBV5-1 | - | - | CASMIPALRGYNEQFF | TGCGCCAGTATGATACCCGCACTAAGGGGCTACAATGAGCAGTTCTTC
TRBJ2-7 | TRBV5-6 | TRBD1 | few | CASSLGQGWYEQYF | TGTGCCAGCAGCTTGGGACAGGGGTGGTACGAGCAGTACTTC
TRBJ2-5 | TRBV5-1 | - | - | CASSGQIPSYQETQYF | TGCGCCAGCAGCGGGCAGATCCCCTCGTACCAAGAGACCCAGTACTTC
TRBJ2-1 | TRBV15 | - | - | CATSRGSSSYNEQFF | TGTGCCACCAGTCGAGGGTCTAGCTCCTACAATGAGCAGTTCTTC
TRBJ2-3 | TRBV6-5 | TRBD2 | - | CATRTSISDTQYF | TGTGCCACACGGACTAGTATCTCAGATACGCAGTATTTT
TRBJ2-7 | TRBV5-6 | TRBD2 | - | CASSWGLAYEQYF | TGTGCCAGCAGCTGGGGACTAGCGTACGAGCAGTACTTC
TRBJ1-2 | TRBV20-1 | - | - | CSAIDRNGYTF | TGCAGTGCTATTGACAGGAACGGCTACACCTTC
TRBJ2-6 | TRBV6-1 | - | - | CASVRLPSGANVLTF | TGTGCCAGCGTGCGTTTACCCTCTGGGGCCAACGTCCTGACTTTC
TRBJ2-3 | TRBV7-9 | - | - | CSSSPGDTQYF | TGTTCCAGCAGCCCAGGGGATACGCAGTATTTT
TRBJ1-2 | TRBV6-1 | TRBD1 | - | CASSERTGIGYTF | TGTGCCAGCAGTGAACGGACAGGGATTGGCTACACCTTC
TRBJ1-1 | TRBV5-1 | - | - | CASSNGTLNTEAFF | TGCGCCAGCAGCAACGGGACACTTAACACTGAAGCTTTCTTT
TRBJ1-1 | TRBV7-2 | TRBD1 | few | CASSPWRDSYTEAFF | TGTGCCAGCAGCCCCTGGCGGGACAGCTACACTGAAGCTTTCTTT
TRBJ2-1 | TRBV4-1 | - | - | CASSHFSLERGYNEQFF | TGCGCCAGCAGCCATTTTTCGCTCGAACGGGGGTACAATGAGCAGTTCTTC
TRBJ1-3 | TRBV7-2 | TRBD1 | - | CASSQGTGGNTIYF | TGTGCCAGCAGCCAAGGGACAGGTGGAAACACCATATATTTT
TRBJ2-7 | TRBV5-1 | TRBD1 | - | CASSSSGTGSEQYF | TGCGCCAGCAGCTCCTCCGGGACAGGGAGCGAGCAGTACTTC
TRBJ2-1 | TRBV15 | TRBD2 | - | CATSRDLLADNEQFF | TGTGCCACCAGCAGAGATTTACTAGCGGACAATGAGCAGTTCTTC
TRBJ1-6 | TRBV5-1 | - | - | CASSSRGGRSPLHF | TGCGCCAGCAGCTCCAGGGGTGGAAGGTCACCCCTCCACTTT
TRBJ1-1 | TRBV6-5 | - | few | CASSSQGYTEAFF | TGTGCCAGCAGTTCCCAGGGGTACACTGAAGCTTTCTTT
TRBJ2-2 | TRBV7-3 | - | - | CASSTRTGELFF | TGTGCCAGCAGCACACGCACCGGGGAGCTGTTTTTT
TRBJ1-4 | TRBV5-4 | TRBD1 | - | CASSRRQGATNEKLFF | TGTGCCAGCAGTCGACGACAGGGTGCAACTAATGAAAAACTGTTTTTT
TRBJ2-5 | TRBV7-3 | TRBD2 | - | CASSLSGVDQETQYF | TGTGCCAGCAGCCTAAGCGGGGTTGATCAAGAGACCCAGTACTTC
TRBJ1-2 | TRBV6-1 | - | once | CASSDYQGNYGYTF | TGTGCCAGCAGTGATTATCAGGGGAACTATGGCTACACCTTC
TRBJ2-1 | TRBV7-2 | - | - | CASSLVGWAGGNEQFF | TGTGCCAGCAGCTTAGTGGGCTGGGCAGGGGGGAATGAGCAGTTCTTC
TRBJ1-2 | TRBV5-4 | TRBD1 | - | CASSFPLEGAYGYTF | TGTGCCAGCAGCTTCCCATTGGAGGGGGCCTATGGCTACACCTTC
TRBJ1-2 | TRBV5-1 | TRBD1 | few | CASSLFPGQRAYTF | TGCGCCAGCAGCCTATTCCCGGGACAGAGGGCCTACACCTTC
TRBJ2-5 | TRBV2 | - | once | CAINRETQYF | TGTGCCATTAACAGAGAGACCCAGTACTTC
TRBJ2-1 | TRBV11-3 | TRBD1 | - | CASSSNQGAANEQFF | TGTGCCAGCAGCTCGAACCAGGGGGCGGCAAATGAGCAGTTCTTC
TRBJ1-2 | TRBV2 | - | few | CASIPQGGNGYTF | TGTGCCAGCATTCCCCAGGGAGGGAATGGCTACACCTTC
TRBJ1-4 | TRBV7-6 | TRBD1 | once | CASSLTGGDEKLFF | TGTGCCAGCAGCCTCACAGGGGGCGATGAAAAACTGTTTTTT
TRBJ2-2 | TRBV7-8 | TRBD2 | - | CASRRDLAGAGELFF | TGTGCCAGCAGACGCGACCTAGCGGGGGCCGGGGAGCTGTTTTTT
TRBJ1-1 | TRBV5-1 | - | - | CASSLTGRLGDTEAFF | TGCGCCAGCAGCTTAACAGGAAGGTTAGGGGACACTGAAGCTTTCTTT
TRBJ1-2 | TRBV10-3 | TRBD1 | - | CAISRRGTGIKVSTYYGYTF | TGTGCCATCTCCCGGAGGGGGACAGGGATTAAGGTTTCTACTTACTATGGCTACACCTTC
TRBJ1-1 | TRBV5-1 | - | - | CASSLAVSGTEAFF | TGCGCCAGCAGCTTGGCAGTGAGCGGCACTGAAGCTTTCTTT
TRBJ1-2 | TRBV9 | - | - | CASSVALGGSNYGYTF | TGTGCCAGCAGCGTAGCTCTCGGAGGTTCTAACTATGGCTACACCTTC
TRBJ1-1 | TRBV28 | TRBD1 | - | CASSRGQGAYRTEAFF | TGTGCCAGCAGTCGAGGACAGGGGGCTTATCGCACTGAAGCTTTCTTT
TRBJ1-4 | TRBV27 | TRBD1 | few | CASSPNRDSLEKLFF | TGTGCCAGCAGTCCAAACCGGGACAGTCTGGAAAAACTGTTTTTT
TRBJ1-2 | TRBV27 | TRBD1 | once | CASRMGQGPYYGYTF | TGTGCCAGCAGGATGGGACAGGGACCATACTATGGCTACACCTTC
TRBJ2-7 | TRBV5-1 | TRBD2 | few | CASSTGTSVSSYEQYF | TGCGCCAGCAGCACCGGGACTAGCGTTAGCTCCTACGAGCAGTACTTC
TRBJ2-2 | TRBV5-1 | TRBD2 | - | CASSPSGGNTGELFF | TGCGCCAGCAGCCCGAGCGGGGGGAACACCGGGGAGCTGTTTTTT
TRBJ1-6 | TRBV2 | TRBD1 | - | CATRTGLGSPLHF | TGTGCCACCCGGACAGGGTTGGGGTCACCCCTCCACTTT
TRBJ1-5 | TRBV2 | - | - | CASSERGRGNQPQHF | TGTGCCAGCAGTGAAAGGGGAAGGGGCAATCAGCCCCAGCATTTT
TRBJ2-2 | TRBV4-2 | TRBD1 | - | CASSYRQGADGKLFF | TGTGCCAGCAGCTACCGACAGGGGGCTGACGGGAAGCTGTTTTTT
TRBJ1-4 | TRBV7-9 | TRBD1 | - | CASSLVQGPNEKLFF | TGTGCCAGCAGCTTAGTACAGGGGCCAAATGAAAAACTGTTTTTT
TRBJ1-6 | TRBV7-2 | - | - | CASSQNRAPNSPLHF | TGTGCCAGCAGCCAGAACAGGGCCCCAAATTCACCCCTCCACTTT